The rows below give T cell receptor beta chains drawn from one sample of a study of Graves' ophthalmopathy and Graves' hyperthyroidism. MiXCR, run by TCRdb on the multiplex PCR reads, gives a single entry per CDR3 protein. This table holds about 1.2 million distinct CDR3 sequences, about two fifths found once. Sequencing was performed on peripheral blood or thyroid tissue (not recorded which). These receptors were obtained from an adult man with Graves' hyperthyroidism. CDR3s include the opening cysteine and the closing phenylalanine or tryptophan. The order of the fields is J gene, clone size, V gene, D gene, CDR3 protein, CDR3 DNA. The D gene is left open where the match is weak. Clone size is shown for a subset of rows, as once, few, many or a class of expanded clone.

>TRBJ1-1|.|TRBV6-2/TRBV6-3|.
CASSYSRGAKAFF
TGTGCCAGCAGTTACTCGAGAGGGGCGAAGGCTTTCTTT
>TRBJ1-5|few|TRBV7-9|.
CASSLAEEEGQPQHF
TGTGCCAGCAGCTTGGCCGAGGAGGAGGGCCAGCCCCAGCATTTT
>TRBJ1-1|few|TRBV29-1|.
CSVEDLRVNTEAFF
TGCAGCGTTGAAGACCTAAGAGTGAACACTGAAGCTTTCTTT
>TRBJ2-1|.|TRBV25-1|.
CASSENSMGNEQFF
TGTGCCAGCAGTGAAAATAGCATGGGTAATGAGCAGTTCTTC
>TRBJ2-5|many|TRBV11-3|.
CASSLGDTYRETQYF
TGTGCCAGCAGCTTAGGGGACACCTACCGAGAGACCCAGTACTTC
>TRBJ2-5|many|TRBV29-1|TRBD2
CSVVRRGGKETQYF
TGCAGCGTTGTAAGGCGGGGGGGGAAGGAGACCCAGTACTTC
>TRBJ1-6|.|TRBV7-9|.
CASSLNQGSGSPLHF
TGTGCCAGCAGCTTAAATCAGGGGAGCGGTTCACCCCTCCACTTT
>TRBJ2-1|.|TRBV7-9|.
CASSLDWADEQFF
TGTGCCAGCAGCTTAGATTGGGCAGATGAGCAGTTCTTC
>TRBJ2-2|.|TRBV6-5|.
CASTHTAFLDTGELLF
TGTGCCAGCACCCACACGGCATTTCTCGACACCGGGGAGCTGCTTTTT
>TRBJ2-2|few|TRBV5-1|.
CASSLREVGNTGELFF
TGCGCCAGCAGCTTGAGGGAGGTGGGAAACACCGGGGAGCTGTTTTTT
>TRBJ1-2|many|TRBV6-6|.
CASSYANDPNGYTF
TGTGCCAGCAGTTACGCCAATGACCCGAATGGCTACACCTTC
>TRBJ2-7|many|TRBV13|TRBD1
CASSRPGQGFVEQYF
TGTGCCAGCAGTCGCCCGGGACAGGGGTTTGTCGAGCAGTACTTC